The 30 T cell receptor beta chains presented below share a single source sample, sequenced in a study of technical replicates of blood from a few donors. Generated by immunoSEQ multiplex PCR, the TCRdb table keeps only in-frame clones and is missing some. The table records under 70,000 clones, just over 90% of them present only once. Sequences were obtained from PBMCs. The receptors stem from a human donor in good health. Some clones in this sample may be carry-over from other donors' samples.

This clone is large (0.1 to 1%) within its sample. V and J are TRBV7-9 and TRBJ1-6; tentative D call: TRBD1 (6 bases). The germline V and J ends were trimmed by 7 bases and 7 bases, with 20 bases remaining between them. This CDR3 has 16 amino acids. Germline CDR1 and CDR2: SEHNR and FQNEAQ (reference sequence). This CDR3 reads CASTFSRGIDNSPLHF. CDR3 sequence (DNA): TGTGCCAGCACCTTCAGCAGGGGTATAGACAATTCACCCCTCCACTTT.

The chain couples TRBV7-6 to TRBJ2-7, with TRBD1 matching 7 bases. V lost 4 bases to trimming and J lost 0 bases; unmatched junction nucleotides: 3. Germline V gene lookup returns CDR1 SGHVS and CDR2 FNYEAQ. CDR3 size: 14 residues. DNA for the CDR3: TGTGCCAGCAGCTCAACAGGGGCCTCCTACGAGCAGTACTTC. Translation: CASSSTGASYEQYF.

This chain uses TRBV5-1 with TRBJ1-2; tentative D call: TRBD1 (6 bases). This CDR3 is built from 14 residues. The germline CDR1 and CDR2 sequences are SGHRS and YFSETQ. Trimming left V 3 bases short and J 8 bases short, with 17 bases between. CDR3: CASSSGRGARGYTF. DNA of the CDR3: TGCGCCAGCAGCTCCGGTCGGGGGGCGAGAGGCTACACCTTC.

The chain joins TRBV9 to TRBJ2-5; 10 positions agree with TRBD1. The V and J ends lost 3 bases and 6 bases, in that order; junction bases with no gene match: 11. The germline CDR1 and CDR2 sequences are SGDLS and YYNGEE. The CDR3 covers 16 residues. CDR3 sequence: CASSATGGSGSKTQYF. DNA of the CDR3: TGTGCCAGCAGCGCGACAGGGGGCAGCGGATCGAAGACCCAGTACTTC.

The rearrangement joins TRBV12-5 to TRBJ1-5, with a possible D match to TRBD1 (5 bases). V lost 6 bases and J 3 bases, leaving 21 bases between the germline ends. The CDR3 runs 17 residues. Germline CDR1 is LGHNT and CDR2 is FRNRAP. CDR3 DNA sequence: TGTGCTAGTGGCACCGACAGTCTTATCATAGACAATCAGCCCCAGCATTTT. It is translated as CASGTDSLIIDNQPQHF.

This chain joins TRBV7-6 and TRBJ2-3; no clear D. Germline values: CDR1 SGHVS, CDR2 FNYEAQ. The V end lost 5 bases, the J end lost 0 bases, and 3 bases lay between the germline ends. The CDR3 length is 12 residues. In DNA form, the CDR3 reads TGTGCCAGCAGCCTTAGCACAGATACGCAGTATTTT. This codes for CASSLSTDTQYF.

The gene calls are TRBV30 and TRBJ1-3; TRBD1 is a possible D gene (5 bases). Deletions cut 0 bases from V and 0 bases from J, with 15 bases between. Germline assignment: CDR1 GTSNPN and CDR2 SVGIG (reference sequence). This CDR3 spans 17 amino acids. In DNA, the CDR3 is TGTGCCTGGAGTGTACGCGGACAATCGAGCTCTGGAAACACCATATATTTT. Translation: CAWSVRGQSSSGNTIYF.

The CDR3 spells CASSLASGSVGNTIYF. The CDR3 DNA follows: TGTGCCAGCAGCTTAGCTTCGGGTTCGGTGGGAAACACCATATATTTT. The chain couples TRBV7-2 to TRBJ1-3; D is unresolved. This CDR3 has 16 amino acids. V lost 0 bases to trimming and J lost 4 bases, with 13 bases between them. Germline CDR1 reads SGHTA; CDR2 reads FQGNSA.

This chain links TRBV7-2 with TRBJ2-1; TRBD2 agrees at 9 bases. This CDR3 is 15 amino acids long. Germline trimming cut 5 bases from V and 10 bases from J; bases unmatched to any gene: 12. The germline gives CDR1 SGHTA, CDR2 FQGNSA. CDR3 in amino acids: CASSPRAGGPEEQFF. The CDR3 coding sequence is TGTGCCAGCAGCCCACGGGCGGGGGGGCCGGAGGAGCAGTTCTTC.

The V and J genes are TRBV7-9 and TRBJ2-4, with TRBD1 identical over 7 bases. The CDR3 loop spans 16 amino acids. Losses at the gene ends were 5 bases for V and 0 bases for J; bases not matched to a gene: 7. The V gene's germline CDR1 is SEHNR and CDR2 FQNEAQ (reference sequence). CDR3 bases: TGTGCCAGCAGCCCCGGGACAGTTCTAGCCAAAAACATTCAGTACTTC. This codes for CASSPGTVLAKNIQYF.

The chain joins TRBV25-1 to TRBJ2-5; 7 nucleotides match TRBD1. The CDR3 has 15 amino acids. CDR1 MGHDK and CDR2 SYGVNS come from the germline V gene. V gave up 3 bases and J gave up 2 bases; unmatched junction bases: 6. CDR3 bases: TGTGCCAGCAGTGACCCCGGGACAGTACAAGAGACCCAGTACTTC. Amino acid sequence: CASSDPGTVQETQYF.

The V and J genes are TRBV5-6 and TRBJ2-7; 7 bases map to TRBD2. From germline, CDR1 is SGHDT and CDR2 YYEEEE. This CDR3 has 15 residues. The V gene end was trimmed by 0 bases and the J gene end by 3 bases; junction bases not matched to a gene: 6. In DNA, the CDR3 is TGTGCCAGCAGCTTGGGGGCGGGGGAGCTCTACGAGCAGTACTTC. This gives the protein CASSLGAGELYEQYF.

This clone was recorded a few times. In nucleotides, the CDR3 is TGTGCCATCAGAAACAGGGGGCTTAACACTGAAGCTTTCTTT. Protein sequence: CAIRNRGLNTEAFF. This rearrangement joins TRBV10-3 to TRBJ1-1; 9 bases match TRBD1. This CDR3 is built from 14 residues. Germline V gives CDR1 ENHRY, CDR2 SYGVKD. V trimming: 6 bases; J trimming: 2 bases; junction bases outside the gene matches: 4.

The sample holds one count of this clone. The rearrangement joins TRBV5-6 to TRBJ2-7, with TRBD2 matching 14 bases. Germline-derived CDR1 and CDR2 are SGHDT and YYEEEE. The CDR3 loop spans 17 amino acids. Unmatched junction bases numbered 14, after V lost 3 bases and J lost 9 bases. The CDR3 here is CASSWTRTSGGLIGQYF. The CDR3 coding sequence is TGTGCCAGCAGCTGGACAAGGACTAGCGGGGGGTTGATTGGGCAGTACTTC.

The V gene is TRBV5-1, the J gene TRBJ2-1; D is possibly TRBD1 (5 bases). CDR1 SGHRS and CDR2 YFSETQ come from the germline V gene. The CDR3 length is 13 residues. Deletions cut 6 bases from V and 5 bases from J, with 12 bases between. For the CDR3, the DNA is TGCGCCAGCAAAATCGACAGCGACAATGAGCAGTTCTTC. This encodes CASKIDSDNEQFF.

This clone was observed once. This chain links TRBV27 with TRBJ1-6, with TRBD1 as a possible D gene (5 bases). CDR1 and CDR2 from the germline V gene are MNHEY and SMNVEV (reference sequence). This CDR3 comprises 15 residues. V was clipped by 5 bases and J by 8 bases, with 16 bases between them. This chain's CDR3 is CASSVSGLGYSPLHF. The CDR3 DNA reads as TGTGCCAGCAGTGTGTCAGGGTTGGGGTATTCACCCCTCCACTTT.

The chain uses TRBV5-4 and TRBJ2-3; the match to TRBD2 covers 7 bases. This CDR3 comprises 17 residues. The germline CDR1 and CDR2 sequences are SGHNT and YYREEE (reference sequence). Trimming cost V 0 bases and J 3 bases; bases outside gene matches: 10. CDR3 bases: TGTGCCAGCAGCTTGGAGGGGTTAACGGGAGGAACAGATACGCAGTATTTT. Translating gives CASSLEGLTGGTDTQYF.

This sequence joins TRBV2 and TRBJ1-1; TRBD1 matches at 10 bases. The V gene end was trimmed by 10 bases and the J gene end by 4 bases; junction bases not matched to a gene: 6. This CDR3 spans 13 amino acids. Germline loops: CDR1 SNHLY, CDR2 FYNNEI. This CDR3 is CATTRTGGTEAFF. DNA of the CDR3: TGTGCCACCACGAGGACAGGGGGCACTGAAGCTTTCTTT.

This chain links TRBV9 with TRBJ1-3; possibly TRBD1 for D (6 bases). The germline V gene encodes CDR1 SGDLS and CDR2 YYNGEE. V gave up 4 bases and J gave up 3 bases, with 17 bases separating them. The CDR3 sequence is 16 residues long. The CDR3 nucleotides are TGTGCCAGCAGCCCGCGGGGGCAGGTACTTGGAAACACCATATATTTT. Its protein is CASSPRGQVLGNTIYF.

The rearrangement links TRBV15 to TRBJ2-1, with D unresolved. There are 14 residues in the CDR3. Germline CDR1 and CDR2: LNHNV and YYDKDF (reference sequence). Trimming shortened V by 0 bases and J by 4 bases, and 7 bases separated the two germline ends. CDR3 sequence (DNA): TGTGCCACCAGCAGAGAACTACGGTACAATGAGCAGTTCTTC. The encoded protein is CATSRELRYNEQFF.

This rearrangement joins TRBV15 to TRBJ2-1; 7 positions agree with TRBD1. V was clipped by 1 base and J by 10 bases; unmatched bases: 7. Germline V gene sequence: CDR1 LNHNV, CDR2 YYDKDF (reference sequence). This CDR3 region has 14 residues. For the CDR3, the DNA is TGTGCCACCAGCAGAGTGCGACAGGGCAGGGAGCAGTTCTTC. It specifies CATSRVRQGREQFF. Using reference TRBV15 and TRBJ2-1 for the parts outside the CDR3, the full variable domain is DAMVIQNPRYQVTQFGKPVTLSCSQTLNHNVMYWYQQKSSQAPKLLFHYYDKDFNNEADTPDNFQSRRPNTSFCFLDIRSPGLGDTAMYLCATSRVRQGREQFFGPGTRLTVL.

This rearrangement joins TRBV6-1 to TRBJ2-7; D may be TRBD2 (6 bases). CDR3 size: 15 residues. The V gene's germline CDR1 is MNHNS and CDR2 SASEGT. With 7 bases removed from V and 4 bases from J, the gap between germline ends came to 20 bases. The CDR3 sequence is CASTSSDGRGYEQYF. Here the CDR3 DNA reads TGTGCCAGCACCTCGTCGGACGGCCGGGGGTACGAGCAGTACTTC.

This chain links TRBV6-4 with TRBJ2-1; 16 positions agree with TRBD2. This CDR3 has 17 residues. The junction had 7 bases not matched to a gene; V was cut back by 3 bases and J by 8 bases. The V gene's germline CDR1 is MRHNA and CDR2 SNTAGT. CDR3 in DNA: TGTGCCAGCAGTGAAAGAGGGACTAGCGGGGGGGCTGATGAGCAGTTCTTC. This gives the protein CASSERGTSGGADEQFF.

The chain uses TRBV10-3 and TRBJ1-2, with 7 nucleotides matching TRBD1. The CDR3 length is 13 residues. From germline, CDR1 is ENHRY and CDR2 SYGVKD. The J segment lost 6 bases and the V segment lost 2 bases, leaving 3 bases of the junction unmatched. CDR3 region: CAISEGTEDGYTF. DNA for the CDR3: TGTGCCATCAGTGAGGGGACAGAGGATGGCTACACCTTC.

This clone was recorded a few times. The V gene is TRBV28, the J gene TRBJ1-2; TRBD1 might be the D (5 bases). Germline CDR1 and CDR2: MDHEN and SYDVKM. This CDR3 comprises 12 residues. Trimming took off 3 bases at V and 7 bases at J, with 9 bases between the two ends. As DNA, the CDR3 is TGTGCCAGCAGTTTGGATGGGGCTGGCTACACCTTC. Translating gives CASSLDGAGYTF.

In this sample, this clone turned up once. The rearrangement joins TRBV5-4 to TRBJ2-4; TRBD2 matches at 9 bases. Trimming took 1 base from V and 0 from J; bases not matched to a gene: 11. The V gene's germline CDR1 is SGHNT and CDR2 YYREEE (reference sequence). This CDR3 has 19 amino acids. CDR3 sequence reads: CASSLFTRGGPIAKNIQYF. The DNA for the CDR3 is TGTGCCAGCAGCTTGTTTACGCGGGGGGGCCCTATAGCCAAAAACATTCAGTACTTC.

This sequence joins TRBV29-1 and TRBJ1-1; tentatively, D is TRBD1 (6 bases). Germline assignment: CDR1 SQVTM and CDR2 ANQGSEA. The CDR3 totals 15 residues. Trimming cost V 7 bases and J 5 bases, with 23 bases left between them. In DNA, the CDR3 is TGCAGCGCCTCAGACGGGGGGCAAAGGGGAACTGAAGCTTTCTTT. Translating it yields CSASDGGQRGTEAFF.

This rearrangement joins TRBV12-2 to TRBJ2-7; the D call of TRBD2 is as the table states it, not checked on the DNA. TRBV12-2 is shown as a pseudogene. The CDR3 loop spans 17 amino acids. CDR3 sequence reads: CASRSRGPSGGVYEQYF. The DNA of the CDR3 is TGTGCAAGTCGCTCGCGGGGCCCTAGCGGGGGGGTCTACGAGCAGTACTTC.

A few counts support this clone. The chain links TRBV10-3 to TRBJ1-5; 9 bases match TRBD1. The CDR3 covers 15 residues. Germline-derived CDR1 and CDR2 are ENHRY and SYGVKD. J was trimmed by 7 bases and V by 8 bases; bases with no gene match: 12. The CDR3 protein is CAIADLQGAGQPQHF. The CDR3 DNA follows: TGTGCCATCGCAGACCTACAGGGGGCAGGCCAGCCCCAGCATTTT.

This clone came up once. The chain employs TRBV19 and TRBJ2-3; TRBD2 matches 11 bases. Trimming removed 3 bases from V and 5 bases from J; junction bases left unmatched: 4. Germline V gives CDR1 LNHDA, CDR2 SQIVND (reference sequence). The CDR3 has 15 amino acids. The CDR3 here is CASSIIAGGGDTQYF. CDR3 nucleotides: TGTGCCAGTAGTATCATAGCGGGGGGGGGAGATACGCAGTATTTT.